This entry lists 14 T cell receptor beta chains sequenced from one sample in a study of blood T cell repertoires in COVID-19. Repertoires were generated with immunoSEQ multiplex PCR, while TCRdb's copy carries only in-frame clones and drops some. In the table there are about 34,000 clones, roughly 80% of which are singletons. Specimen: peripheral blood. The receptor source for this set is a man of 80 years or more with active or convalescent COVID-19.

The chain uses TRBV6-5 and TRBJ1-1; no firm D call. Germline lookup yields CDR1 MNHEY and CDR2 SVGAGI. Trimming took 0 bases from V and 3 from J, leaving 11 bases between them. The CDR3 loop spans 15 amino acids. CDR3 protein: CASSYSIDTDTEAFF. As DNA, the CDR3 is TGTGCCAGCAGTTACTCGATTGATACGGACACTGAAGCTTTCTTT.

This chain links TRBV18 with TRBJ2-3, with TRBD2 identical over 12 bases. CDR1 and CDR2 (germline): KGHSH, LQKENI. Trimming took 2 bases from V and 1 from J; bases not matched to a gene: 1. The CDR3 sequence is 16 residues long. The CDR3 DNA sequence: TGTGCCAGCTCACCAGGACTAGCGGGACGCACAGATACGCAGTATTTT. Translation: CASSPGLAGRTDTQYF.

The chain recombines TRBV7-8 with TRBJ2-3; 11 bases fit TRBD2. V trimming: 2 bases; J trimming: 3 bases; junction bases outside the gene matches: 4. This CDR3 is 16 amino acids long. CDR1 SGHVS and CDR2 FQNEAQ come from the germline V gene. DNA of the CDR3: TGTGCCAGCAGCTTATTCCCTAGCGGGGGGACAGATACGCAGTATTTT. Residues: CASSLFPSGGTDTQYF.

This clone has a handful of counts. This sequence joins TRBV11-3 and TRBJ2-1; 8 bases align to TRBD2. The CDR3 consists of 16 residues. V lost 1 base to trimming and J lost 8 bases; unmatched junction nucleotides: 10. CDR1 and CDR2 (germline): SGHNT, YENEEA. This CDR3 reads CASSLGWSGSNDEQFF. CDR3 DNA: TGTGCCAGCAGCTTAGGTTGGAGCGGGAGTAACGATGAGCAGTTCTTC.

In this sample, this clone turned up a few times. This sequence joins TRBV4-2 and TRBJ2-2; 8 bases align to TRBD2. The CDR3 extends over 14 amino acids. After removal of 6 bases from V and 5 bases from J, the junction contained 5 bases not matched to a gene. Looked up from germline, CDR1 is LGHNA and CDR2 is YNFKEQ. CDR3 bases: TGTGCCAGCAGGCGGGAGGTAGGGACCGGGGAGCTGTTTTTT. Protein: CASRREVGTGELFF.

This chain uses TRBV5-1 with TRBJ1-1; 8 bases fit TRBD1. The CDR3 has 14 residues. The germline CDR1 and CDR2 sequences are SGHRS and YFSETQ. The V and J ends lost 4 bases and 2 bases, in that order; junction bases with no gene match: 4. CDR3 region: CASSQGTGNTEAFF. CDR3 bases: TGCGCCAGCAGCCAAGGGACAGGAAACACTGAAGCTTTCTTT.

V usage is TRBV11-2 and J usage is TRBJ1-4; D perhaps matches TRBD1 (6 bases). V shed 5 bases and J shed 6 bases, with 19 bases lying between them. The germline CDR1 and CDR2 sequences are SGHAT and FQNNGV. This CDR3 contains 16 residues. The CDR3 region is CASSLIGGPVDEKLFF. CDR3 bases: TGTGCCAGCAGCCTCATCGGGGGGCCGGTGGATGAAAAACTGTTTTTT.

In this sample, this clone turned up once. The chain employs TRBV5-4 and TRBJ2-5; TRBD2 agrees at 8 bases. Germline loops: CDR1 SGHNT, CDR2 YYREEE (reference sequence). This CDR3 spans 15 amino acids. With V trimmed by 4 bases and J by 5 bases, 10 bases remained unmatched. CDR3 amino acids: CASSRGGAGEETQYF. CDR3 coding DNA: TGTGCCAGCAGCCGAGGGGGAGCGGGAGAGGAGACCCAGTACTTC. The variable domain in full, completed from reference TRBV5-4 and TRBJ2-5, reads ETGVTQSPTHLIKTRGQQVTLRCSSQSGHNTVSWYQQALGQGPQFIFQYYREEENGRGNFPPRFSGLQFPNYSSELNVNALELDDSALYLCASSRGGAGEETQYFGPGTRLLVL.

The chain employs TRBV19 and TRBJ2-5; a weak D match, TRBD2 (6 bases). The germline CDR1 and CDR2 sequences are LNHDA and SQIVND (reference sequence). The CDR3 extends over 14 amino acids. V gave up 4 bases and J gave up 6 bases, with 15 bases separating them. In DNA, the CDR3 is TGTGCCAGTAGTAACCGGGACTTCGTACAGACCCAGTACTTC. The encoded protein is CASSNRDFVQTQYF.

This chain joins TRBV5-1 and TRBJ2-6; the match to TRBD1 covers 7 bases. The V gene end was trimmed by 2 bases and the J gene end by 5 bases; junction bases not matched to a gene: 7. CDR1 is SGHRS and CDR2 is YFSETQ in the germline V gene. This CDR3 region has 16 residues. The CDR3: CASSFSGTVRANVLTF. The CDR3 DNA reads as TGCGCCAGCAGCTTCTCCGGGACAGTGAGGGCCAACGTCCTGACTTTC.

The chain carries TRBV10-2 and TRBJ2-5; maybe TRBD1 (5 bases). CDR1 and CDR2 (germline): WSHSY, SAAADI. The CDR3 contains 14 residues. V was trimmed by 0 bases and J by 5 bases, leaving 10 bases between them. The CDR3: CASSESAGHETQYF. CDR3 DNA: TGCGCCAGCAGTGAGTCCGCCGGACACGAGACCCAGTACTTC.

V and J are TRBV7-2 and TRBJ2-1; TRBD2 matches at 10 bases. This CDR3 region has 16 residues. The V gene end was trimmed by 2 bases and the J gene end by 3 bases; junction bases not matched to a gene: 4. Germline assignment: CDR1 SGHTA and CDR2 FQGNSA. CDR3 bases: TGTGCCAGCAGCTTACTAGCGGGAGCCCTCTACAATGAGCAGTTCTTC. Its translation is CASSLLAGALYNEQFF.

The chain employs TRBV2 and TRBJ1-1; D ambiguous. The CDR3 totals 13 residues. Trimming took off 1 base at V and 2 bases at J, with 5 bases between the two ends. CDR1 is SNHLY, CDR2 FYNNEI, per germline. The CDR3 loop is CASSEGLNTEAFF. CDR3 nucleotide sequence: TGTGCCAGCAGTGAAGGCCTAAACACTGAAGCTTTCTTT.

The chain links TRBV19 to TRBJ2-5; D not certain. V was trimmed by 3 bases and J by 2 bases, leaving 10 bases between them. This CDR3 is 14 amino acids long. Germline CDR1 LNHDA, CDR2 SQIVND (reference sequence). In nucleotides, the CDR3 is TGTGCCAGTAGTATGTTTGGCGGACAAGAGACCCAGTACTTC. Its protein is CASSMFGGQETQYF.